The T cell receptor (beta chain) under discussion was sequenced for a study of blood T cells in healthy people across ages. Study-wide background: Capturing about one barcoded beta molecule per two T cells was achieved by template switching.

This CDR3 is 12 amino acids long. With 6 bases removed from V and 6 bases from J, the gap between germline ends came to 12 bases. Donation came from healthy Caucasian individuals in Russia who were aged 6 to 90. This clonotype was detected ten times or more. A second PCR, run for about 6 to 11 cycles, used a sample-barcoded 5' primer plus a J-beta primer mix. A single record per CDR3 protein comes from TCRdb applying MiXCR to the 5' RACE reads. The table shows around 1,700,000 distinct CDR3 sequences, with approximately 30% occurring only once. The clonotype comes from a woman between 25 and 40 years old in good health. The sample was blood. This chain joins TRBV12-3 or TRBV12-4 and TRBJ2-7, with D possibly called TRBD1 or TRBD2 (5 bases each). The CDR3 sequence: CASRNRGSEQYF. As DNA, the CDR3 is TGTGCCAGCAGGAATCGGGGCTCCGAGCAGTACTTC.